A selection of T cell receptor beta chains follows, all from one sample in a study of shared clonotypes between healthy human individuals. Sequencing was performed with immunoSEQ multiplex PCR; in TCRdb, only in-frame clones are kept and a portion is missing. The sample contains nearly 1 million clones, approximately 80% of which appear only once. Sequenced material: memory CD4+ T cells sorted from blood. These receptors all stem from a young man in good health. CDR3s include the opening cysteine and the closing phenylalanine or tryptophan. D genes are given only for firm matches. Not every row has a clone size; where given, it reads once, few, many or a size class.

len,abundance,d_gene,v_gene,j_gene,CDR3nt,CDR3aa
15,-,-,TRBV18,TRBJ1-1,TGTGCCAGCTCACCACAGGGAACCACGAACACTGAAGCTTTCTTT,CASSPQGTTNTEAFF
15,-,-,TRBV28,TRBJ1-5,TGTGCCAGCAGACTAACAGGGAACGGGAATCAGCCCCAGCATTTT,CASRLTGNGNQPQHF
16,once,TRBD1,TRBV2,TRBJ2-7,TGTGCCAGCAGTGAAGCGCGTGGACAGGGGATTCACGAGCAGTACTTC,CASSEARGQGIHEQYF
17,-,-,TRBV5-1,TRBJ1-6,TGCGCCAGCAGCTTAACGGCGATCCTCCGGGGGAATTCACCCCTCCACTTT,CASSLTAILRGNSPLHF
15,-,-,TRBV7-2,TRBJ2-5,TGTGCCAGCAGCAAAGAACGGACGGCCTCGGAGACCCAGTACTTC,CASSKERTASETQYF
15,-,-,TRBV4-2,TRBJ2-7,TGTGCCAGCAGCCAAGATGCCAGGGGGGGTGACGAGCAGTACTTC,CASSQDARGGDEQYF
16,-,TRBD2,TRBV6-6,TRBJ2-3,TGTGCCAGCAGTAAACGGACTAGCGGCCGCACAGATACGCAGTATTTT,CASSKRTSGRTDTQYF
13,-,-,TRBV10-2,TRBJ1-5,TGCGCCAGCAGTGAGTTCAGAGGTCAGCCCCAGCATTTT,CASSEFRGQPQHF
13,-,-,TRBV9,TRBJ2-5,TGTGCCAGCAGTCCTCGGGGGCAAGAGACCCAGTACTTC,CASSPRGQETQYF
16,few,-,TRBV2,TRBJ2-7,TGTGCCAGCAGTGAAGGTTCGACCCCGACGCTCTACGAGCAGTACTTC,CASSEGSTPTLYEQYF
15,-,TRBD2,TRBV9,TRBJ2-5,TGTGCCAGCAGCGCAAGCGGGGGGCGGCAAGAGACCCAGTACTTC,CASSASGGRQETQYF
15,many,-,TRBV6-1,TRBJ2-3,TGTGCCAGCAGTGAGGGGTTCACTCACACAGATACGCAGTATTTT,CASSEGFTHTDTQYF
14,few,-,TRBV10-3,TRBJ2-2,TGTGCCATCGGTGATACTAGCAGATCCGGGGAGCTGTTTTTT,CAIGDTSRSGELFF
15,once,TRBD1,TRBV2,TRBJ1-5,TGTGCCAGCAGAGAGACAGGGCGTGGCAATCAGCCCCAGCATTTT,CASRETGRGNQPQHF
16,-,-,TRBV7-2,TRBJ2-5,TGTGCCAGCAGCTTAGCGGGACGGAACCTCCAAGAGACCCAGTACTTC,CASSLAGRNLQETQYF
13,-,-,TRBV11-2,TRBJ2-5,TGTGCCAGCAGTCAAGAGCACTCGGTGACCCAGTACTTC,CASSQEHSVTQYF
15,-,TRBD1,TRBV9,TRBJ2-7,TGTGCCAGCAGCGCTAACTGGGACAGCTCCTACGAGCAGTACTTC,CASSANWDSSYEQYF
15,-,TRBD2,TRBV11-2,TRBJ2-5,TGTGCCAGCAGCAGCGGGACTCCGTACCAAGAGACCCAGTACTTC,CASSSGTPYQETQYF
13,-,-,TRBV11-2,TRBJ1-2,TGTGCCAGCAGCTTATCGGGGATCTATGGCTACACCTTC,CASSLSGIYGYTF
14,few,TRBD1,TRBV27,TRBJ2-7,TGTGCCAGCAGTTTAAGAGGGACAGGGTACGAGCAGTACTTC,CASSLRGTGYEQYF
14,once,-,TRBV5-4,TRBJ2-5,TGTGCCAGCAGCTTGAAACAGTCCCAAGAGACCCAGTACTTC,CASSLKQSQETQYF
14,-,-,TRBV7-9,TRBJ1-2,TGTGCCAGCAGCCCCCCCCAACATATCTATGGCTACACCTTC,CASSPPQHIYGYTF
14,-,-,TRBV6-5,TRBJ2-6,TGTGCCAGCAGGCAAAACTCTGGGGCCAACGTCCTGACTTTC,CASRQNSGANVLTF
13,once,-,TRBV18,TRBJ2-7,TGTGCCAGCTCACCACGCACTAGGGGCGAGCAGTACTTC,CASSPRTRGEQYF
12,-,-,TRBV30,TRBJ1-5,TGTGCCTGGATGTGGGCGGATCAGCCCCAGCATTTT,CAWMWADQPQHF
14,-,-,TRBV11-2,TRBJ2-5,TGTGCCAGCAGTCTGACTTTGTACCAAGAGACCCAGTACTTC,CASSLTLYQETQYF
17,-,TRBD1,TRBV5-4,TRBJ2-7,TGTGCCAGCAGCGGGGGACAGGCCGTTTTTAGGTCCTACGAGCAGTACTTC,CASSGGQAVFRSYEQYF
16,once,-,TRBV5-1,TRBJ2-5,TGCGCCAGCAGCTCCCTTAGTAGCGGAGGCCAAGAGACCCAGTACTTC,CASSSLSSGGQETQYF
17,-,TRBD2,TRBV7-9,TRBJ2-2,TGTGCCAGCAGCTCCCGGACTAGCGGGGTGGTAACCGGGGAGCTGTTTTTT,CASSSRTSGVVTGELFF
12,-,-,TRBV9,TRBJ2-3,TGTGCCAGCAGCGCCCAAGAGGATACGCAGTATTTT,CASSAQEDTQYF
12,once,-,TRBV5-1,TRBJ2-5,TGCGCCAGCAGGACGGTTCAGGAGACCCAGTACTTC,CASRTVQETQYF
17,-,-,TRBV2,TRBJ2-2,TGTGCCAGCAGTCGGGACGGAATTTACGCGAACACCGGGGAGCTGTTTTTT,CASSRDGIYANTGELFF
14,few,-,TRBV5-1,TRBJ1-4,TGCGCCAGCAGGTTAGGAGGGACTAATGAAAAACTGTTTTTT,CASRLGGTNEKLFF
14,-,-,TRBV5-4,TRBJ2-3,TGTGCCAGCAGCACTGCCGGACAGCCAGATACGCAGTATTTT,CASSTAGQPDTQYF
12,-,-,TRBV6-1,TRBJ2-3,TGTGCCAGCATGTCCGACACAGATACGCAGTATTTT,CASMSDTDTQYF
16,few,TRBD2,TRBV5-4,TRBJ2-2,TGTGCCAGCAGCCCCCCGGGGAGGGGAGGGACCGGGGAGCTGTTTTTT,CASSPPGRGGTGELFF
17,-,-,TRBV5-1,TRBJ2-1,TGCGCCAGCACCGAAAGGATAAGCGGTGGCTCCTACAATGAGCAGTTCTTC,CASTERISGGSYNEQFF
16,-,-,TRBV10-1,TRBJ2-6,TGCGCCAGCAGCGTGTCGTCGGGGACTGGGGCCAACGTCCTGACTTTC,CASSVSSGTGANVLTF
15,-,TRBD1,TRBV7-2,TRBJ1-5,TGTGCCAGCAGCTTAGGGGACAGGGACGATCAGCCCCAGCATTTT,CASSLGDRDDQPQHF
16,-,-,TRBV5-6,TRBJ1-2,TGTGCCAGCAGCTTGTTTCTTTTCGATTTATCGACCGGCTACACCTTC,CASSLFLFDLSTGYTF
15,-,TRBD2,TRBV5-1,TRBJ2-3,TGCGCCAGCAGCTTGACGCCTAGCGGGGTAGATACGCAGTATTTT,CASSLTPSGVDTQYF
14,-,-,TRBV7-2,TRBJ2-5,TGTGCCAGCAGCTTAAGGGCGGGTGAAGCGACCCAGTACTTC,CASSLRAGEATQYF
15,few,-,TRBV7-2,TRBJ1-5,TGTGCCAGCACCCTTAGTCAGGGTTTGAACCAGCCCCAGCATTTT,CASTLSQGLNQPQHF
12,few,TRBD2,TRBV6-1,TRBJ2-1,TGTGCCAGCAGTCATAGCGGGGTAAACCAGTTCTTC,CASSHSGVNQFF
14,-,-,TRBV27,TRBJ1-2,TGTGCCAGCAGTTTATGGCCGGGCGGTGGTGGCTACACCTTC,CASSLWPGGGGYTF
15,-,-,TRBV28,TRBJ1-2,TGTGCCAGCTGCTCCATCGTCCTTCTCCCCTATGGCTACACCTTC,CASCSIVLLPYGYTF
14,once,-,TRBV6-5,TRBJ1-1,TGTGCCAGCAGTCCCCCCGGGCGGAACACTGAAGCTTTCTTT,CASSPPGRNTEAFF